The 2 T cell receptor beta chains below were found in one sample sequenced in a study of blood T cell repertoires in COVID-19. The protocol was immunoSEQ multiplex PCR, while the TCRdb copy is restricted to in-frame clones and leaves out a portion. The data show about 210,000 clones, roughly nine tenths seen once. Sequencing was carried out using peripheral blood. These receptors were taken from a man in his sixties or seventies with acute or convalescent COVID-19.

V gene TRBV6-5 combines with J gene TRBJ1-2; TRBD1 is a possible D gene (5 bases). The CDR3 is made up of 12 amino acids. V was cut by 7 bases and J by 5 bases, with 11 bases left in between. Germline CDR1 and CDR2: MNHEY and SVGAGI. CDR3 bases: TGTGCCAGCAACCCGGGGGTTTATGGCTACACCTTC. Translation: CASNPGVYGYTF.

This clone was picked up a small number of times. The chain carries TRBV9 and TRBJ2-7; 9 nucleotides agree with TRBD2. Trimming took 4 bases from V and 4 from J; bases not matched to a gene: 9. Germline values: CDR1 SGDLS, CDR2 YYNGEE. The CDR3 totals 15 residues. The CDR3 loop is CASSPQASGIYEQYF. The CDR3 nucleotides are TGTGCCAGCAGCCCCCAGGCTAGCGGGATTTACGAGCAGTACTTC. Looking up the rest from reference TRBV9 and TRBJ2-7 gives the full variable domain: DSGVTQTPKHLITATGQRVTLRCSPRSGDLSVYWYQQSLDQGLQFLIQYYNGEERAKGNILERFSAQQFPDLHSELNLSSLELGDSALYFCASSPQASGIYEQYFGPGTRLTVT.